These T cell receptor beta chains were read from a single sample in a study of T cells in Graves' hyperthyroidism and ophthalmopathy. TCRdb fed the multiplex PCR reads into MiXCR, producing one record per CDR3 protein. Of 250,000 to 300,000 distinct CDR3 sequences in the sample, about 18% are singletons; the top ten hold around 58%. The sequencing input was blood. The receptor set was obtained from a woman between 55 and 75 years old with Graves' ophthalmopathy. Each CDR3 is given with its conserved first and last residue. The D gene is left open where the match is weak. Rows may omit the clone size; those that give it use once, few, many or a size class.

CASSLEGDGHNEQFF TGTGCCAGCAGTTTAGAGGGGGACGGGCACAATGAGCAGTTCTTC NA many TRBJ2-1 TRBV12-3/TRBV12-4
CASSLRDGPYEQYF TGTGCCAGCAGCTTGCGGGACGGCCCCTACGAGCAGTACTTC NA many TRBJ2-7 TRBV5-5
CASTTETGTSGRSYNEQFF TGTGCCAGTACCACCGAAACAGGAACTAGCGGGAGGTCCTACAATGAGCAGTTCTTC TRBD2 NA TRBJ2-1 TRBV19
CASSVAGQGAGNTIYF TGTGCCAGCAGCGTAGCGGGACAGGGGGCGGGAAACACCATATATTTT TRBD1 NA TRBJ1-3 TRBV9
CASSRLPGGGRHNEQFF TGTGCCAGCAGCCGCCTTCCGGGGGGGGGCCGGCACAATGAGCAGTTCTTC TRBD2 NA TRBJ2-1 TRBV11-2
CASSLVEGQETQYF TGTGCCAGCTCCCTCGTAGAGGGACAAGAGACCCAGTACTTC NA many TRBJ2-5 TRBV18
CASSRGTGRSGANVLTF TGTGCCAGCAGTAGAGGGACAGGGAGGTCTGGGGCCAACGTCCTGACTTTC TRBD1 NA TRBJ2-6 TRBV27
CASSHSEGGSYEQYF TGCGCCAGCAGCCATTCTGAAGGGGGCTCGTACGAGCAGTACTTC TRBD1 few TRBJ2-7 TRBV4-1
CSAQGTRGGEYGELFF TGCAGTGCCCAAGGGACTCGGGGGGGCGAGTACGGGGAGCTGTTTTTT TRBD2 NA TRBJ2-2 TRBV20-1
CASSSTTSGRVYEQYF TGTGCCAGCAGCTCAACGACTAGCGGGCGAGTCTACGAGCAGTACTTC TRBD2 NA TRBJ2-7 TRBV5-6
CASRPAPRAGYKQYF TGTGCCAGCAGGCCAGCCCCCCGGGCCGGCTACAAGCAGTACTTC NA few TRBJ2-7 TRBV6-1